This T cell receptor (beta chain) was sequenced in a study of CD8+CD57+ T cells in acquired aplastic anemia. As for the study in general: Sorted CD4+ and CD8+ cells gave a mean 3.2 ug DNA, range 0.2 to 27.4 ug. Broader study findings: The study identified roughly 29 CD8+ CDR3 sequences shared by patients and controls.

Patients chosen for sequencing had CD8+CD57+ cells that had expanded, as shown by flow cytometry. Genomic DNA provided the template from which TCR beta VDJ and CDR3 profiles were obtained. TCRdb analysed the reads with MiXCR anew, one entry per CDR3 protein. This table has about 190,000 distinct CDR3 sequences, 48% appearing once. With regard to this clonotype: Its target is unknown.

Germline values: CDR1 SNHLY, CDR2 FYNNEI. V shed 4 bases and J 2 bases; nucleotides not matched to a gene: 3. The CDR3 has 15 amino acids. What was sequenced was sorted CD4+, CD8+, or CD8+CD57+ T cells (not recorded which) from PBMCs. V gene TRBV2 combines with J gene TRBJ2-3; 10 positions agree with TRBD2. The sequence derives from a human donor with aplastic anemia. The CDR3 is CASSGGTSATDTQYF. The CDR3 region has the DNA TGTGCCAGCAGTGGAGGGACTAGCGCCACAGATACGCAGTATTTT.